A single sample gave rise to the 23 T cell receptor beta chains below, sequenced in a study of pediatric ulcerative colitis. Rectal tissue came from one to two pinch biopsies taken at colonoscopy. Only in-frame clones appear in the TCRdb table, and some are missing; sequencing was by immunoSEQ multiplex PCR. The sample contains 20,000 to 25,000 clones, around 64% of which appear only once. Specimen: gut tissue. These receptor sequences come from a boy aged 5-17 years with severe ulcerative colitis.

This clone rates as medium-sized. The chain employs TRBV9 and TRBJ2-7; D not resolved. The V and J ends lost 4 bases and 6 bases respectively, with 11 bases between them. The CDR3 totals 12 residues. From germline, CDR1 is SGDLS and CDR2 YYNGEE. CDR3 nucleotides: TGTGCCAGCAGCCCAACGAAGGGCGAGCAGTACTTC. It translates to CASSPTKGEQYF.

A word on this clone: The junction departs from the called germline gene at one end, perhaps through a read error. This chain joins TRBV6-1 and TRBJ1-2; no firm D call. The CDR3 loop spans 15 amino acids. The germline V gene encodes CDR1 MNHNS and CDR2 SASEGT. The DNA for the CDR3 is TGTGCCAGCAGTGAAGGGACTGGGCCTAATTATGGCTACACCTTC. It specifies CASSEGTGPNYGYTF.

The rearrangement links TRBV14 to TRBJ1-5, with D possibly being TRBD1 (6 bases). V lost 9 bases, J lost 2 bases, and 11 bases lay in between. The CDR3 runs 13 residues. CDR1 is SGHDN and CDR2 is FVKESK in the germline V gene. The CDR3 here is CASSPGGNQPQHF. CDR3 DNA: TGTGCCAGTTCCCCAGGGGGCAATCAGCCCCAGCATTTT.

This chain uses TRBV7-3 with TRBJ2-1, with 8 bases identical to TRBD2. Per germline, CDR1 SGHTA and CDR2 FQGTGA. V shed 2 bases, J shed 6 bases, and the junction held 21 bases outside the gene matches. The CDR3 has 20 amino acids. The CDR3 region has the DNA TGTGCCAGCAGCTTACTCGCTAGCCTCCCGGGGGGGCCCAGTGGCAATGAGCAGTTCTTC. It yields the protein CASSLLASLPGGPSGNEQFF.

In its sample, this clone was seen a few times. J is TRBJ1-5 and V is TRBV7-2; D is unclear. The CDR3 consists of 14 residues. Trimming pared 1 base from V and 3 bases from J, leaving 7 bases between. Germline CDR1 reads SGHTA; CDR2 reads FQGNSA. CDR3 DNA: TGTGCCAGCAGCTTAGGGAGGGCCAATCAGCCCCAGCATTTT. Translated, it gives CASSLGRANQPQHF.

This clone has only a few counts. The rearrangement uses TRBV2 and TRBJ2-2; D gene unclear. The CDR3 has 16 residues. Trimming took off 5 bases at V and 0 bases at J, with 13 bases between the two ends. CDR1 SNHLY and CDR2 FYNNEI come from the germline V gene. The CDR3 here is CASSLRATSNTGELFF. DNA of the CDR3: TGTGCCAGCAGTTTAAGGGCTACCTCGAACACCGGGGAGCTGTTTTTT.

V and J are TRBV4-1 and TRBJ2-1; D is possibly TRBD2 (6 bases). CDR1 and CDR2 from the germline V gene are MGHRA and YSYEKL. Trimming cost V 0 bases and J 3 bases, with 15 bases left between them. The CDR3 runs 17 residues. The chain's CDR3 is CASSQDRAGLFYNEQFF. CDR3 coding DNA: TGCGCCAGCAGCCAAGATCGCGCGGGGCTCTTCTACAATGAGCAGTTCTTC.

Comment on this clone: This specimen includes other DNA sequences encoding the same CDR3. The chain is built from TRBV4-1 and TRBJ2-3, with TRBD2 matching 7 bases. Trimming at V came to 0 bases and at J to 2 bases, leaving 8 bases not matched to a gene. CDR1 and CDR2 from the germline V gene are MGHRA and YSYEKL. The CDR3 has 17 residues. As DNA, the CDR3 is TGCGCCAGCAGCCAAGAGGCCGCGGGGGACTCCACAGATACGCAGTATTTT. Protein sequence: CASSQEAAGDSTDTQYF.

This clone was detected only once. The chain is built from TRBV6-5 and TRBJ2-7; D is perhaps TRBD1 (6 bases). V was trimmed by 2 bases and J by 2 bases, leaving 10 bases between them. Germline-derived CDR1 and CDR2 are MNHEY and SVGAGI. This CDR3 has 14 residues. In nucleotides, the CDR3 is TGTGCCAGCAGTTACCAGGGGCCGACCTACGAGCAGTACTTC. It specifies CASSYQGPTYEQYF.

This clone was observed a few times. The J gene is TRBJ2-2, the V gene TRBV10-3; D may be TRBD1 (5 bases). The ends were cut back, 6 bases at V and 1 base at J, with 12 bases in the middle. Germline CDR1 reads ENHRY; CDR2 reads SYGVKD. The CDR3 length is 15 residues. The CDR3 DNA is TGTGCCATCAGGGTGACAGACATGAACACCGGGGAGCTGTTTTTT. Protein product: CAIRVTDMNTGELFF.

The chain joins TRBV2 to TRBJ1-1; D not resolved. CDR1 is SNHLY, CDR2 FYNNEI, per germline. V was trimmed by 3 bases and J by 7 bases, leaving 12 bases between them. The CDR3 totals 13 residues. CDR3 region: CASSDSGSGEAFF. The CDR3 region has the DNA TGTGCCAGCAGTGATTCCGGGAGCGGTGAAGCTTTCTTT.

The V and J genes are TRBV7-3 and TRBJ1-2, with 9 bases lining up with TRBD1. This CDR3 is 14 amino acids long. V dropped 3 bases and J dropped 2; count of bases not matched to a gene: 1. Germline values: CDR1 SGHTA, CDR2 FQGTGA. The CDR3 DNA follows: TGTGCCAGCAGCTTCGGACAGGGGAACTATGGCTACACCTTC. Translating gives CASSFGQGNYGYTF.

The chain joins TRBV6-5 to TRBJ1-2, with 11 nucleotides matching TRBD1. CDR1 is MNHEY, CDR2 SVGAGI, per germline. The CDR3 totals 15 residues. After removal of 6 bases from V and 4 bases from J, the junction contained 7 bases not matched to a gene. The CDR3 coding sequence is TGTGCCAGCAGATTGGGACAGGGGGGGTCCTATGGCTACACCTTC. Its protein is CASRLGQGGSYGYTF.

The V and J genes are TRBV29-1 and TRBJ1-2; D uncertain. Between the trimmed V and J ends, which lost 3 bases and 8 bases, there was a span of 19 bases. The CDR3 extends over 14 amino acids. The germline V gene has CDR1 SQVTM and CDR2 ANQGSEA. This CDR3 is CSVDEPMVLGGYTF. Written as DNA, the CDR3 is TGCAGCGTTGACGAGCCGATGGTTTTAGGGGGCTACACCTTC. Complete variable domain (other parts from reference TRBV29-1 and TRBJ1-2): SAVISQKPSRDICQRGTSLTIQCQVDSQVTMMFWYRQQPGQSLTLIATANQGSEATYESGFVIDKFPISRPNLTFSTLTVSNMSPEDSSIYLCSVDEPMVLGGYTFGSGTRLTVV.

V usage is TRBV11-2 and J usage is TRBJ2-7; D is perhaps TRBD2 (5 bases). Germline loops: CDR1 SGHAT, CDR2 FQNNGV. The CDR3 has 15 residues. The V and J ends lost 0 bases and 2 bases respectively, with 11 bases between them. The DNA of the CDR3 is TGTGCCAGCAGCTTAGAAGAGGGAGCAGCCTACGAGCAGTACTTC. It yields the protein CASSLEEGAAYEQYF. Full variable domain (rest looked up from reference TRBV11-2 and TRBJ2-7): EAGVAQSPRYKIIEKRQSVAFWCNPISGHATLYWYQQILGQGPKLLIQFQNNGVVDDSQLPKDRFSAERLKGVDSTLKIQPAKLEDSAVYLCASSLEEGAAYEQYFGPGTRLTVT.

The rearrangement links TRBV14 to TRBJ2-7; D is unclear. CDR1 and CDR2 (germline): SGHDN, FVKESK. Trimming cost V 1 base and J 1 base, with 11 bases left between them. The CDR3 runs to 15 residues. The CDR3: CASSQGPGRSYEQYF. The CDR3 bases are TGTGCCAGCAGCCAAGGACCCGGACGATCCTACGAGCAGTACTTC.

This clone was picked up one time. The V gene is TRBV5-1, the J gene TRBJ1-1, with TRBD1 matching 10 bases. The V segment lost 7 bases and the J segment 5 bases; nucleotides outside the gene matches: 5. The CDR3 totals 13 residues. Germline CDR1 SGHRS, CDR2 YFSETQ. The CDR3 region has the DNA TGCGCCAGCCGACAGGGGGCGGGTACTGAAGCTTTCTTT. Residues: CASRQGAGTEAFF.

The chain carries TRBV7-9 and TRBJ2-2, with D unresolved. The CDR3 consists of 14 residues. The V gene lost 3 bases and the J gene lost 4 bases, with 9 bases spanning the gap. Germline CDR1 SEHNR, CDR2 FQNEAQ (reference sequence). The CDR3 DNA sequence: TGTGCCAGCAGCTTGCTTATAATCACCGGGGAGCTGTTTTTT. It is translated as CASSLLIITGELFF.

This clone was detected only once. The chain employs TRBV14 and TRBJ2-7; D gene ambiguous. CDR1 is SGHDN and CDR2 is FVKESK in the germline V gene. This CDR3 is built from 14 residues. Trimming took off 0 bases at V and 0 bases at J, with 6 bases between the two ends. CDR3 nucleotides: TGTGCCAGCAGCCAAGATTTTCCCTCCTACGAGCAGTACTTC. Its translation is CASSQDFPSYEQYF.

V usage is TRBV5-5 and J usage is TRBJ2-4; D perhaps matches TRBD2 (5 bases). This CDR3 comprises 13 residues. CDR1 is SGHKS and CDR2 is YYEKEE in the germline V gene (reference sequence). V shed 5 bases and J shed 0 bases, with 6 bases lying between them. The CDR3 is CASRDLAKNIQYF. For the CDR3, the DNA is TGTGCCAGCAGGGACTTAGCCAAAAACATTCAGTACTTC.

The gene calls are TRBV20-1 and TRBJ2-5; D uncertain. With 4 bases removed from V and 5 bases from J, the gap between germline ends came to 8 bases. Germline CDR1 reads DFQATT; CDR2 reads SNEGSKA (reference sequence). The CDR3 runs 11 residues. CDR3 nucleotide sequence: TGCAGTGCTAAATACCGGGAGACCCAGTACTTC. It translates to CSAKYRETQYF.

The V and J genes are TRBV7-2 and TRBJ2-7; D call uncertain. The germline V gene has CDR1 SGHTA and CDR2 FQGNSA. The CDR3 totals 14 residues. Trimming pared 1 base from V and 3 bases from J, leaving 10 bases between. CDR3 coding DNA: TGTGCCAGCAGCTTAGGTGGAAGTCTCTACGAGCAGTACTTC. Translated, it gives CASSLGGSLYEQYF.

This clone was counted once. V usage is TRBV19 and J usage is TRBJ2-1; 11 bases are a match to TRBD2. The V segment lost 8 bases and the J segment 0 bases; nucleotides outside the gene matches: 3. The CDR3 sequence is 15 residues long. Germline V gene sequence: CDR1 LNHDA, CDR2 SQIVND (reference sequence). The CDR3 DNA reads TGTGCCAGTGGCCTAGCGGGGGGCTCCTACAATGAGCAGTTCTTC. The encoded protein is CASGLAGGSYNEQFF.